This T cell receptor beta chain was captured by sequencing in a study of vaccination and CD4 T cells after COVID-19. Once obtained from cultured CD4+ T cells, the DNA was sequenced using the Oncomine TCR Beta short-read assay. TCRdb re-called the PCR reads with MiXCR, one entry per CDR3 protein. The repertoire holds almost 20,000 distinct CDR3 sequences, with around 83% as singletons. V was cut by 2 bases and J by 7 bases, with 14 bases left in between. Per the germline V gene, CDR1 is SEHNR and CDR2 is FQNEAQ (reference sequence). The CDR3 is 14 amino acids. Treatment noted: roughly ten-day PBMC culture with coronavirus spike peptide pools or control peptides (ViraFEST assay). This clonotype showed up just a few times. Its antigen is unknown.

The chain has TRBV7-9 and TRBJ1-2; tentatively, D is TRBD1 (5 bases). The TCR originated in a human donor who received a COVID-19 vaccine. The source was CD4+ T cells from blood, cultured in vitro, collected after SARS-CoV-2 vaccination. The CDR3 sequence: CASSLPLPRGGYTF. The CDR3 bases are TGTGCCAGCAGCTTACCCCTACCTAGGGGTGGCTACACCTTC.